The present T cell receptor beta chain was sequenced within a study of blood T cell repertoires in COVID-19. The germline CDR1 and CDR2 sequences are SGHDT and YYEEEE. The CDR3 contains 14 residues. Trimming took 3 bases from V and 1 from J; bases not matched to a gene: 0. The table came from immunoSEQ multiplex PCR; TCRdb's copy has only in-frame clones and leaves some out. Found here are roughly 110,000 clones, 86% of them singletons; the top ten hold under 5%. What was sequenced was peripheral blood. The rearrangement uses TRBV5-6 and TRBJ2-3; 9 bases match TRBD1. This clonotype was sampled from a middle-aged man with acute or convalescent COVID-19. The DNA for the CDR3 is TGTGCCAGCAGCTGGACAGGGGGCACAGATACGCAGTATTTT. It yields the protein CASSWTGGTDTQYF.